A selection of T cell receptor beta chains follows, all from one sample in a study of metastatic and nonmetastatic thyroid tumors. TCRdb reanalyzed the PCR reads via MiXCR. The sample consists of roughly 46,000 clones, under 25% of them appearing once. Sequenced material: blood. Source of these receptors: a male donor with papillary thyroid cancer or a benign thyroid nodule (not recorded which). Some clones in this sample may be carry-over from other donors' samples. Each CDR3 is given with its conserved first and last residue. The D gene is left open where the match is weak. The size of a clone is reported for some rows only, either as once, few or many, or as a class for expanded clones.

>TRBJ1-6|TRBV5-1|-|-|14
CASSLGESNSPLHF
TGCGCCAGCAGCTTAGGGGAATCGAATTCACCCCTCCACTTT
>TRBJ1-5|TRBV5-1|-|many|14
CASSTGTSNQPQHF
TGCGCCAGCAGCACTGGGACAAGCAATCAGCCCCAGCATTTT
>TRBJ1-4|TRBV6-1|TRBD1|many|14
CASRKTGRYEKLFF
TGTGCCAGCAGGAAGACAGGGAGATATGAAAAACTGTTTTTT
>TRBJ2-3|TRBV18|-|many|14
CASSHEGFPDTQYF
TGTGCCAGCTCACACGAGGGATTCCCAGATACGCAGTATTTT
>TRBJ2-1|TRBV6-1|-|many|14
CASRDGSPYNEQFF
TGTGCCAGCAGAGACGGGAGCCCCTACAATGAGCAGTTCTTC
>TRBJ1-2|TRBV10-3|-|many|14
CAISDRRTFYGYTF
TGTGCCATCAGTGATCGTCGAACTTTCTATGGCTACACCTTC
>TRBJ2-2|TRBV4-1|TRBD2|-|16
CASSQTLLAGDGELFF
TGCGCCAGCAGCCAGACACTACTAGCGGGAGACGGGGAGCTGTTTTTT
>TRBJ2-3|TRBV9|-|many|16
CASSVGLAVGTDTQYF
TGTGCCAGCAGCGTAGGACTCGCCGTAGGCACAGATACGCAGTATTTT
>TRBJ1-6|TRBV20-1|-|many|14
CSARERLNNSPLHF
TGCAGTGCTAGAGAAAGGCTCAATAATTCACCCCTCCACTTT
>TRBJ2-1|TRBV7-9|-|-|11
CANSGSNEQFF
TGTGCCAACTCGGGGAGTAATGAGCAGTTCTTC
>TRBJ2-5|TRBV5-1|TRBD1|-|14
CASSLATGGETQYF
TGCGCCAGCAGCTTGGCCACAGGGGGGGAGACCCAGTACTTC
>TRBJ2-7|TRBV18|TRBD2|many|15
CASSGTSGSSYEQYF
TGTGCCAGCTCTGGGACTAGCGGGAGCTCCTACGAGCAGTACTTC
>TRBJ1-4|TRBV30|TRBD1|few|15
CAWRDRTGLREKLFF
TGTGCCTGGAGGGATCGGACAGGCCTTAGGGAAAAACTGTTTTTT
>TRBJ2-5|TRBV18|-|-|14
CASSHARIQETQYF
TGTGCCAGCTCACATGCCAGGATCCAAGAGACCCAGTACTTC
>TRBJ2-5|TRBV28|-|-|14
CPSTSAGGSGTQYF
TGTCCCAGCACCTCCGCTGGGGGGTCCGGGACCCAGTACTTC
>TRBJ1-1|TRBV2|-|few|14
CASSPLGVNTEAFF
TGTGCCAGCAGTCCCCTGGGAGTGAACACTGAAGCTTTCTTT
>TRBJ2-3|TRBV6-1|TRBD1|-|14
CASGTGGGADTQYF
TGTGCCAGCGGGACAGGGGGCGGAGCAGATACGCAGTATTTT
>TRBJ2-3|TRBV6-5|TRBD2|-|18
CASSLGIAGVTSTDTQYF
TGTGCCAGCAGTCTCGGGATAGCGGGTGTAACTAGCACAGATACGCAGTATTTT